A single T cell receptor beta chain is shown here with its context. The authors divided CD4+ cells into CD45RA+ naive and CD45RA-negative memory subsets. CDR3 size: 13 residues. The ends were cut back, 4 bases at V and 4 bases at J, with 12 bases in the middle. Germline-derived CDR1 and CDR2 are SGHRS and YFSETQ. The data originate from a study of shared clonotypes between healthy human individuals. The overall study: The cohort comprised a couple of women and a few men. Their ages spanned 18 to 49 years.

Here immunoSEQ multiplex PCR was the method, and the copy in TCRdb shows in-frame clones only, minus some. The table lists 2,500,000 or so clones, roughly 93% of them singletons. The clonotype originates from a man aged 18 to 35 in good health. Some clones in this sample may be carry-over from other donors' samples. Sequencing used naive CD4+ T cells from PBMCs. Subset denoted: CD45RA+ positively selected. This sequence joins TRBV5-1 and TRBJ2-7; the D gene is possibly TRBD2 (6 bases). The CDR3 reads CASSPGTLYEQYF. The DNA for the CDR3 is TGCGCCAGCAGCCCCGGGACTCTGTACGAGCAGTACTTC.